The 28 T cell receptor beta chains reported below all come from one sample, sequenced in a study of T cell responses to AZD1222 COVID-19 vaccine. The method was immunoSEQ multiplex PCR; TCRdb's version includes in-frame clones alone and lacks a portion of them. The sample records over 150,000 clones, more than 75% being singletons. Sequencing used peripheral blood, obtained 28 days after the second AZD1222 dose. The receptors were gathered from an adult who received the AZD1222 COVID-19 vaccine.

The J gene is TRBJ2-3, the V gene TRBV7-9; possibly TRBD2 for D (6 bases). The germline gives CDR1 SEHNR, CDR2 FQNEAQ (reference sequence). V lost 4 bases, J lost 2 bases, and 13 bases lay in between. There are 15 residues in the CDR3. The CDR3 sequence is CASSSPAGTTDTQYF. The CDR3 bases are TGTGCCAGCAGCTCGCCCGCGGGAACCACAGATACGCAGTATTTT.

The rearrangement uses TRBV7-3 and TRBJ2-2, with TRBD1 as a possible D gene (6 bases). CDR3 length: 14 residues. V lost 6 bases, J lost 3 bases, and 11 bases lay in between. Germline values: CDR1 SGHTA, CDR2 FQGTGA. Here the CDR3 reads CASSSRGDTGELFF. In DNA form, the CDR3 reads TGTGCCAGCAGTTCCAGGGGAGACACCGGGGAGCTGTTTTTT.

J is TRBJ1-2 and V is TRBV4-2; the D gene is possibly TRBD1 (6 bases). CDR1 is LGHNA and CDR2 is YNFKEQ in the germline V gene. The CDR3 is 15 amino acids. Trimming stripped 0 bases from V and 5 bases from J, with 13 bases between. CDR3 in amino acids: CASSQEGRGAYGYTF. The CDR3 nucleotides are TGTGCCAGCAGCCAAGAGGGTCGGGGGGCATATGGCTACACCTTC.

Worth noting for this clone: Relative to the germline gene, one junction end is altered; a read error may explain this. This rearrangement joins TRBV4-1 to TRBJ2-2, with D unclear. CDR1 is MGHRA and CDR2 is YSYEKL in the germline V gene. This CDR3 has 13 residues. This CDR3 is CASRQGNTGELFF. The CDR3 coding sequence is TGCGCCAGCCGCCAAGGGAACACCGGGGAGCTGTTTTTT.

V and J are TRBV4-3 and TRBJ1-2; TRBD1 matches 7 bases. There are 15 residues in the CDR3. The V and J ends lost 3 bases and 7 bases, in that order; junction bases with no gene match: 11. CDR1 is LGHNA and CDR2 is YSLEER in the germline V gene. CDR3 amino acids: CASSHGQASGAGYTF. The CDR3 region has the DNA TGCGCCAGCAGCCACGGACAGGCCAGTGGTGCTGGCTACACCTTC.

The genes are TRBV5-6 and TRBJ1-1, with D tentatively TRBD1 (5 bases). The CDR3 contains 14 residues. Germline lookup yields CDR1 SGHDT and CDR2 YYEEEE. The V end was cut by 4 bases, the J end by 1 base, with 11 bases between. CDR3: CASSAGRGNTEAFF. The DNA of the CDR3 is TGTGCCAGCAGCGCGGGGAGGGGGAACACTGAAGCTTTCTTT.

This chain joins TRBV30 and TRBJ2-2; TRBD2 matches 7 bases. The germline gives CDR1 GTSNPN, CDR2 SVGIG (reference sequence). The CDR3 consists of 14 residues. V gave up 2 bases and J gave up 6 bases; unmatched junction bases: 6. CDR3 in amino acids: CAWSTGLRAGELFF. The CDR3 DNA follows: TGTGCCTGGAGTACGGGACTAAGGGCCGGGGAGCTGTTTTTT.

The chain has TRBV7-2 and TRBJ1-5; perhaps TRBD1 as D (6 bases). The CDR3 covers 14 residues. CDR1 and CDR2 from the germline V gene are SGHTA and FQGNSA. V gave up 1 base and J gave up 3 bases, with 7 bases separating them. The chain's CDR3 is CASSLGDTNQPQHF. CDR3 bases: TGTGCCAGCAGCTTAGGGGACACCAATCAGCCCCAGCATTTT.

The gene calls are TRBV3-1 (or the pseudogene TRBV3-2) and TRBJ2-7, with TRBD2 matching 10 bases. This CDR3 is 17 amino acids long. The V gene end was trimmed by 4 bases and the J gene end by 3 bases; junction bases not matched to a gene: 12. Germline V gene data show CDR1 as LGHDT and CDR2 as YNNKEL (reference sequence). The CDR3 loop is CASSRLRLERGGYEQYF. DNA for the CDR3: TGTGCCAGCAGCCGCCTACGGCTCGAGCGGGGGGGCTACGAGCAGTACTTC.

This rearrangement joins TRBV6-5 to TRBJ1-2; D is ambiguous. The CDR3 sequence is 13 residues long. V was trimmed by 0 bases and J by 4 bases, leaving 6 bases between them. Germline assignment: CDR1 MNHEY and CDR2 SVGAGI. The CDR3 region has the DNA TGTGCCAGCAGTTACTCGATTCGCTATGGCTACACCTTC. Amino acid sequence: CASSYSIRYGYTF.

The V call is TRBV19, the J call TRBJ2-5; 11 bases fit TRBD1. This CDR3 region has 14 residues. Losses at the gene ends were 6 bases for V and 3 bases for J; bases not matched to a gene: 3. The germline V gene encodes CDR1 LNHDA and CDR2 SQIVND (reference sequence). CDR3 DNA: TGTGCCAGTAGCCCGGGACAGGGGGAAGAGACCCAGTACTTC. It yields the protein CASSPGQGEETQYF.

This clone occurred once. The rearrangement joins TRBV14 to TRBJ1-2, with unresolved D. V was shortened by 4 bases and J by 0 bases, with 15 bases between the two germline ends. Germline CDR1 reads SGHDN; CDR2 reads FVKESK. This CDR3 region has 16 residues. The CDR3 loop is CASSPSRTVPNYGYTF. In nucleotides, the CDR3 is TGTGCCAGCAGCCCATCTCGAACAGTTCCTAACTATGGCTACACCTTC.

CDR3 in DNA: TGTGCCAGCAGCGTTTCCCTGACTCGAAACTATGGCTACACCTTC. Translated: CASSVSLTRNYGYTF. The chain links TRBV9 to TRBJ1-2; D ambiguous. Germline loops: CDR1 SGDLS, CDR2 YYNGEE. V lost 2 bases and J 2 bases, leaving 13 bases between the germline ends. CDR3 length: 15 residues.

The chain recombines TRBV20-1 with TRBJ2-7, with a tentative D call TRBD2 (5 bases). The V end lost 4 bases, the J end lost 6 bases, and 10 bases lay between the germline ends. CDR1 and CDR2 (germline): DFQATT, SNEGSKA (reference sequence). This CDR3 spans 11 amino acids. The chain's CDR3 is CSANAGSEQYF. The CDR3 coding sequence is TGCAGTGCTAATGCGGGCTCCGAGCAGTACTTC.

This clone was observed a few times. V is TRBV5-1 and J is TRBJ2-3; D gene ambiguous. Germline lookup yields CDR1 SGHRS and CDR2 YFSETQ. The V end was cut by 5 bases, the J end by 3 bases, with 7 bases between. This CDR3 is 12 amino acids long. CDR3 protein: CASRMGTDTQYF. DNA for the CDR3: TGCGCCAGCAGGATGGGTACAGATACGCAGTATTTT.

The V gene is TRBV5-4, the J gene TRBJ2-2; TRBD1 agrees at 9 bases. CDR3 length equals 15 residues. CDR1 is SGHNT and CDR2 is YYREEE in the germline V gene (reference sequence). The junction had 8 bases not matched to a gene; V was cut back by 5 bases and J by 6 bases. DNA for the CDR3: TGTGCCAGCAGTCGGGACAGGGTAACATCCGGGGAGCTGTTTTTT. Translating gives CASSRDRVTSGELFF. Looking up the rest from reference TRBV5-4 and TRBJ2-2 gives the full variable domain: ETGVTQSPTHLIKTRGQQVTLRCSSQSGHNTVSWYQQALGQGPQFIFQYYREEENGRGNFPPRFSGLQFPNYSSELNVNALELDDSALYLCASSRDRVTSGELFFGEGSRLTVL.

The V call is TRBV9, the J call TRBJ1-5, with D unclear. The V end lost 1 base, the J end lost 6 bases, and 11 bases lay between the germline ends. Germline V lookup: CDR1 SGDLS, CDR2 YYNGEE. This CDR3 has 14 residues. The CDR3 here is CASSVTEAGQPQHF. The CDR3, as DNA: TGTGCCAGCAGCGTAACGGAGGCCGGTCAGCCCCAGCATTTT.

The CDR3 region has the DNA TGTGCCAGCAGCTTCGGCCTCGCTAACTATGGCTACACCTTC. Protein: CASSFGLANYGYTF. V gene TRBV7-8 combines with J gene TRBJ1-2; D ambiguous. The V gene's germline CDR1 is SGHVS and CDR2 FQNEAQ. The V and J ends lost 3 bases and 0 bases respectively, with 8 bases between them. The CDR3 length is 14 residues.

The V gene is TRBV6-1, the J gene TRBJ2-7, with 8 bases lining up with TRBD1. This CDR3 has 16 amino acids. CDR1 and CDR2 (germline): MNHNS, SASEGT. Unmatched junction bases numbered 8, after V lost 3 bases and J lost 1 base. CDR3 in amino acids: CASSDPGGSLSYEQYF. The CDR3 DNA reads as TGTGCCAGCAGTGACCCAGGGGGCAGCCTTTCCTACGAGCAGTACTTC.

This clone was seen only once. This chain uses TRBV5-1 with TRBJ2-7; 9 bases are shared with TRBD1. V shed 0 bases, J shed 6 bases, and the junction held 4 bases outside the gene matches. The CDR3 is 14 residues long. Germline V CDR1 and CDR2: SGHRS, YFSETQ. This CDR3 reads CASSLDRGPGEQYF. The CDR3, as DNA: TGCGCCAGCAGCTTGGACAGGGGGCCGGGCGAGCAGTACTTC.

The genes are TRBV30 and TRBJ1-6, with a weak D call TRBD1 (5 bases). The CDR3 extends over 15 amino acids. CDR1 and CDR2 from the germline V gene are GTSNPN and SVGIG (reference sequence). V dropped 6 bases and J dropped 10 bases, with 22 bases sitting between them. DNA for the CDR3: TGTGCCTGCAACCCCACCCCGGGGCATGACTCACCCCTCCACTTT. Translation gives CACNPTPGHDSPLHF.

CDR3 bases: TGTGCCAGCAGTGCTCTAAGCACAGATACGCAGTATTTT. Translation: CASSALSTDTQYF. The V and J genes are TRBV27 and TRBJ2-3; D remains unclear. Germline values: CDR1 MNHEY, CDR2 SMNVEV (reference sequence). Trimming cost V 5 bases and J 0 bases, with 6 bases left between them. The CDR3 contains 13 residues.

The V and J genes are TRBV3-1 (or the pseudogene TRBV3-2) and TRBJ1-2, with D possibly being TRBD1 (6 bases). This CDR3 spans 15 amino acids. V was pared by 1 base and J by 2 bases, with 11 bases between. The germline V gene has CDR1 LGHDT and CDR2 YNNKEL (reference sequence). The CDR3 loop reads CASSQGRGHNYGYTF. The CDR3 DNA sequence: TGTGCCAGCAGCCAAGGAAGGGGACACAACTATGGCTACACCTTC.

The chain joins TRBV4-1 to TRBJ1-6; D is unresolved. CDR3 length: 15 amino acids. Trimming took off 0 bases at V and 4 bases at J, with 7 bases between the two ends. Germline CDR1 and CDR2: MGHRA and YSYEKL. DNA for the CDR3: TGCGCCAGCAGCCAAGAGTTACTGTATAATTCACCCCTCCACTTT. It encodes CASSQELLYNSPLHF.

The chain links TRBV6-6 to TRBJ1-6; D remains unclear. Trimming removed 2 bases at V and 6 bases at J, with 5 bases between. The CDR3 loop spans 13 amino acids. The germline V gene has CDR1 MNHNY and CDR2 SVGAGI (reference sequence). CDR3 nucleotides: TGTGCCAGCAGTTACGGTTTTAATTCACCCCTCCACTTT. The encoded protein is CASSYGFNSPLHF.

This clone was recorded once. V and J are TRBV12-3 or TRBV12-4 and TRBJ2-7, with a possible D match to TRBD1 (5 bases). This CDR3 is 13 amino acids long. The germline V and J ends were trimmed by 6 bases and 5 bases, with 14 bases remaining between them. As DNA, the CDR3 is TGTGCCAGCAGAACAGGTTTGGCCCACGAGCAGTACTTC. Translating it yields CASRTGLAHEQYF.

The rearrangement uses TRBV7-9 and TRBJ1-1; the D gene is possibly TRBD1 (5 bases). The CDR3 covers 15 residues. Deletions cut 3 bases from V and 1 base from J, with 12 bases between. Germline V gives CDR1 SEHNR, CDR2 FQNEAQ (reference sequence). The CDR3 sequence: CASSFQGLGNTEAFF. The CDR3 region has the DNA TGTGCCAGCAGCTTCCAGGGCTTAGGGAACACTGAAGCTTTCTTT.

The CDR3 nucleotides are TGCGCCACCATGCAAGGGGGAATTGATGAAAAACTGTTTTTT. It translates to CATMQGGIDEKLFF. This chain joins TRBV10-2 and TRBJ1-4; weak D call: TRBD1 (6 bases). The CDR3 length is 14 residues. Per the germline V gene, CDR1 is WSHSY and CDR2 is SAAADI. Deletions cut 10 bases from V and 6 bases from J, with 18 bases between.